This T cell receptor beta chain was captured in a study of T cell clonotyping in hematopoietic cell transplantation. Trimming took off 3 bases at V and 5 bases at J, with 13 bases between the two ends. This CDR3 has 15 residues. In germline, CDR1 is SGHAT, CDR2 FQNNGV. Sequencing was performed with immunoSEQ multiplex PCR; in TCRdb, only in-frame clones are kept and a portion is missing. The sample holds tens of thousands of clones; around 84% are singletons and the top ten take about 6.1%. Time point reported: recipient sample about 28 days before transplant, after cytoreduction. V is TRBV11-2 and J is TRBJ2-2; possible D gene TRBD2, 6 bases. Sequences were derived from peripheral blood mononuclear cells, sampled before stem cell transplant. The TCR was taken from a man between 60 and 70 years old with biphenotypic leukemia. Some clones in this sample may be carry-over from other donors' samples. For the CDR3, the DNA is TGTGCCAGCAGCTTCACGGGAGTAGGGACCGGGGAGCTGTTTTTT. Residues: CASSFTGVGTGELFF.